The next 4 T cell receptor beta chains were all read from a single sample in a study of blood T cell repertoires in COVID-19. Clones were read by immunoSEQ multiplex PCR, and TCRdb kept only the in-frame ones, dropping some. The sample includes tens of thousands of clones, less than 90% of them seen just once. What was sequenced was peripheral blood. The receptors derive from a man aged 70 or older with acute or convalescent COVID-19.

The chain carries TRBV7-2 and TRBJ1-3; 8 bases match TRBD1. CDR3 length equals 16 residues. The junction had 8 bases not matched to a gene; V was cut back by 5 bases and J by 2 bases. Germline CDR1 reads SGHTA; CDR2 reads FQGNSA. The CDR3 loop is CASSLQGVYTGNTIYF. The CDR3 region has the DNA TGTGCCAGCAGCCTACAGGGGGTCTACACTGGAAACACCATATATTTT.

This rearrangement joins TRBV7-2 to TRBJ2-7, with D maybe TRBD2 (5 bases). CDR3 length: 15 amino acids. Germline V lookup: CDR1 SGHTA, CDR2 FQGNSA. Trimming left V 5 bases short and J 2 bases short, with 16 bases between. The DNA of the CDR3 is TGTGCCAGCAGCGACGGGATCCTAACTACCTACGAGCAGTACTTC. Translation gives CASSDGILTTYEQYF.

The CDR3 protein is CASSYGPGTYEQYF. CDR3 in DNA: TGTGCCAGCAGTTACGGTCCAGGAACCTACGAGCAGTACTTC. The chain couples TRBV6-2 or TRBV6-3 to TRBJ2-7; no reliable D call. Looked up from germline, CDR1 is MNHEY and CDR2 is SVGEGT. This CDR3 is built from 14 residues. V was cut by 2 bases and J by 2 bases, with 10 bases left in between.

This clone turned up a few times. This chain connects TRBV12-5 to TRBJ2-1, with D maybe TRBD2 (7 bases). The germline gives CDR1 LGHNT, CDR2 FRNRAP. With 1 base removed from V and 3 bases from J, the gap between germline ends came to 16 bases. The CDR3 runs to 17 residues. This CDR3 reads CASGLGVRGGRYNEQFF. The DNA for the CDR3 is TGTGCTAGTGGTTTGGGCGTTAGGGGGGGCCGCTACAATGAGCAGTTCTTC.